These 19 T cell receptor beta chains came from one sample sequenced in a study of blood T cell repertoires in COVID-19. Assay: immunoSEQ multiplex PCR; the TCRdb copy retains only in-frame clones and omits some. The repertoire holds roughly 190,000 clones, with over 70% as singletons. Sequencing used peripheral blood. The receptors were sampled from a man aged 55 to 70 with acute or convalescent COVID-19.

This clone has a handful of counts. V gene TRBV9 combines with J gene TRBJ1-2, with 8 bases matching TRBD1. Germline V gene data show CDR1 as SGDLS and CDR2 as YYNGEE. Trimming removed 2 bases from V and 4 bases from J; junction bases left unmatched: 4. This CDR3 comprises 14 residues. The CDR3 loop is CASSVQGASYGYTF. The CDR3 DNA sequence: TGTGCCAGCAGCGTCCAGGGGGCAAGCTATGGCTACACCTTC.

The V gene is TRBV7-2, the J gene TRBJ1-6, with D uncertain. This CDR3 region has 16 residues. The germline V and J ends were trimmed by 2 bases and 0 bases, with 8 bases remaining between them. Germline CDR1 reads SGHTA; CDR2 reads FQGNSA. The CDR3 nucleotides are TGTGCCAGCAGCTTAATGCGAAGCTCCTATAATTCACCCCTCCACTTT. Its translation: CASSLMRSSYNSPLHF. Based on the CDR3 plus reference TRBV7-2 and TRBJ1-6, the full variable domain is GAGVSQSPSNKVTEKGKDVELRCDPISGHTALYWYRQSLGQGLEFLIYFQGNSAPDKSGLPSDRFSAERTGGSVSTLTIQRTQQEDSAVYLCASSLMRSSYNSPLHFGNGTRLTVT.

The J gene is TRBJ2-3, the V gene TRBV7-9; perhaps TRBD2 as D (5 bases). The V gene's germline CDR1 is SEHNR and CDR2 FQNEAQ (reference sequence). The germline V and J ends were trimmed by 5 bases and 1 base, with 13 bases remaining between them. This CDR3 contains 15 residues. In DNA form, the CDR3 reads TGTGCCAGCAGCCGACTACCCTCCGGCACAGATACGCAGTATTTT. Translating it yields CASSRLPSGTDTQYF.

The chain has TRBV4-1 and TRBJ1-5; 7 nucleotides agree with TRBD1. The CDR3 is 18 amino acids. Per germline, CDR1 MGHRA and CDR2 YSYEKL. Germline trimming cut 1 base from V and 7 bases from J; bases unmatched to any gene: 16. CDR3: CASSQVFLGDSGGQPQHF. The CDR3 DNA reads TGCGCCAGCAGCCAAGTATTTCTGGGGGACAGCGGAGGACAGCCCCAGCATTTT.

The chain carries TRBV19 and TRBJ1-2, with D tentatively TRBD1 (6 bases). V gave up 3 bases and J gave up 4 bases, with 18 bases separating them. Germline CDR1 and CDR2: LNHDA and SQIVND (reference sequence). CDR3 length: 16 residues. The CDR3 is CASSIRGDNPGYGYTF. The CDR3 bases are TGTGCCAGTAGTATCCGGGGGGACAATCCGGGCTATGGCTACACCTTC.

CDR3 sequence: CASVDRGRTGELFF. DNA of the CDR3: TGTGCCAGCGTGGACAGGGGTAGAACCGGGGAGCTGTTTTTT. The chain is built from TRBV2 and TRBJ2-2; 9 bases align to TRBD1. This CDR3 comprises 14 residues. Germline values: CDR1 SNHLY, CDR2 FYNNEI. V lost 8 bases, J lost 5 bases, and 6 bases stayed unmatched.

Note on this clone: Other DNA sequences in this sample translate to the same CDR3. J is TRBJ2-7 and V is TRBV5-1, with a weak D call TRBD2 (6 bases). The ends were cut back, 2 bases at V and 2 bases at J, with 11 bases in the middle. Germline CDR1 is SGHRS and CDR2 is YFSETQ. The CDR3 has 14 residues. Here the CDR3 DNA reads TGCGCCAGCAGCTTAGCTGGGGGGACCTACGAGCAGTACTTC. Its translation: CASSLAGGTYEQYF.

The chain carries TRBV18 and TRBJ1-2; TRBD1 matches 7 bases. Germline V gives CDR1 KGHSH, CDR2 LQKENI. V was clipped by 8 bases and J by 2 bases; unmatched bases: 11. The length of the CDR3 is 15 residues. In DNA, the CDR3 is TGTGCCAGCACAACCGGTGGAGGGGGCAACTATGGCTACACCTTC. It encodes CASTTGGGGNYGYTF.

This rearrangement joins TRBV24-1 to TRBJ1-3; 7 nucleotides line up with TRBD1. J was trimmed by 0 bases and V by 2 bases; bases with no gene match: 0. The CDR3 contains 15 residues. The germline CDR1 and CDR2 sequences are KGHDR and SFDVKD. CDR3 DNA: TGTGCCACCAGTGATTCAGGGGGCTCTGGAAACACCATATATTTT. Its protein product is CATSDSGGSGNTIYF.

The genes are TRBV7-2 and TRBJ2-1; a weak D match, TRBD2 (6 bases). Trimming removed 5 bases from V and 0 bases from J, with 11 bases in between. CDR1 is SGHTA and CDR2 is FQGNSA in the germline V gene. This CDR3 contains 15 residues. CDR3 loop: CASSAGPVSYNEQFF. In nucleotides, the CDR3 is TGTGCCAGCAGCGCGGGGCCGGTCTCCTACAATGAGCAGTTCTTC.

In this sample, this clone turned up a few times. The gene calls are TRBV5-1 and TRBJ1-4; TRBD1 might be the D (6 bases). The germline gives CDR1 SGHRS, CDR2 YFSETQ. The germline V and J ends were trimmed by 1 base and 4 bases, with 8 bases remaining between them. The CDR3 runs to 14 residues. CDR3 in amino acids: CASSLTGSNEKLFF. DNA of the CDR3: TGCGCCAGCAGCTTGACAGGGAGTAATGAAAAACTGTTTTTT.

This clone has only a few counts. V is TRBV27 and J is TRBJ2-1; D call uncertain. The CDR3 has 13 amino acids. Deletions cut 7 bases from V and 4 bases from J, with 11 bases between. Germline lookup yields CDR1 MNHEY and CDR2 SMNVEV (reference sequence). CDR3 protein: CASIGFTYNEQFF. The CDR3 nucleotides read TGTGCCAGCATTGGTTTCACATACAATGAGCAGTTCTTC.

This clone was observed a few times. This chain connects TRBV2 to TRBJ1-5; no reliable D call. Trimming removed 1 base at V and 0 bases at J, with 7 bases between. This CDR3 has 15 residues. The germline gives CDR1 SNHLY, CDR2 FYNNEI. The DNA for the CDR3 is TGTGCCAGCAGTGAAGGCCTCAGTAGCAATCAGCCCCAGCATTTT. This translates into CASSEGLSSNQPQHF.

V is TRBV5-5 and J is TRBJ2-2, with 12 bases fitting TRBD1. The CDR3 runs to 16 residues. Germline loops: CDR1 SGHKS, CDR2 YYEKEE (reference sequence). V trimming: 4 bases; J trimming: 7 bases; junction bases outside the gene matches: 8. The CDR3 protein is CASSGRGQGAVGELFF. In DNA, the CDR3 is TGTGCCAGCAGCGGGAGGGGACAGGGGGCAGTCGGGGAGCTGTTTTTT.

The rearrangement uses TRBV6-6 and TRBJ1-6; D is undetermined. In germline, CDR1 is MNHNY, CDR2 SVGAGI (reference sequence). The length of the CDR3 is 14 residues. V was pared by 2 bases and J by 9 bases, with 11 bases between. The CDR3 spells CASSYETGSSPLHF. The CDR3 region has the DNA TGTGCCAGCAGTTACGAGACGGGGAGTTCACCCCTCCACTTT.

J is TRBJ2-3 and V is TRBV7-2, with a possible D match to TRBD2 (5 bases). Deletions cut 3 bases from V and 4 bases from J, with 11 bases between. Germline CDR1 and CDR2: SGHTA and FQGNSA. The CDR3 runs 14 residues. DNA of the CDR3: TGTGCCAGCAGCTTGAGGGTCGGGGCAGATACGCAGTATTTT. It is translated as CASSLRVGADTQYF.

This chain links TRBV10-3 with TRBJ2-3; 7 bases map to TRBD2. V lost 6 bases to trimming and J lost 3 bases; unmatched junction nucleotides: 6. Germline CDR1 is ENHRY and CDR2 is SYGVKD. This CDR3 is 14 amino acids long. As DNA, the CDR3 is TGTGCCATCAGACCCAGGCGGGGGACAGATACGCAGTATTTT. The encoded protein is CAIRPRRGTDTQYF.

Only one count was recorded for this clone. The V call is TRBV15, the J call TRBJ1-2, with 7 bases identical to TRBD1. CDR1 is LNHNV and CDR2 is YYDKDF in the germline V gene (reference sequence). The CDR3 consists of 16 residues. With 3 bases clipped from V and 4 bases from J, the junction kept 11 bases outside the gene matches. CDR3 nucleotide sequence: TGTGCCACCAGCAGGGGGAGGACAGGAAGTCCCTATGGCTACACCTTC. Encoded protein: CATSRGRTGSPYGYTF.

J is TRBJ2-1 and V is TRBV7-6; 7 bases are a match to TRBD2. V was pared by 5 bases and J by 4 bases, with 5 bases of the junction left unmatched. CDR1 SGHVS and CDR2 FNYEAQ come from the germline V gene. The CDR3 is 14 amino acids. CDR3 region: CASSDPSGYNEQFF. CDR3 sequence (DNA): TGTGCCAGCAGCGACCCTAGCGGATACAATGAGCAGTTCTTC.